The 32 T cell receptor beta chains reported below all come from one sample, sequenced in a study of cytomegalovirus exposure and HLA in healthy donors. The PCR was carried out with 60 Vbeta primers and 13 Jbeta primers. Profiled with immunoSEQ multiplex PCR; TCRdb holds only in-frame clones, not every one. The table has 150,000 or so clones, 77% seen once; the top ten hold 4.2%. The sample consisted of PBMCs. These receptors all stem from a male donor in good health and CMV-seropositive.

The rearrangement joins TRBV5-1 to TRBJ1-6, with TRBD1 as a possible D gene (5 bases). The CDR3 covers 15 residues. V shed 0 bases and J shed 15 bases, with 19 bases lying between them. Germline CDR1 and CDR2: SGHRS and YFSETQ. The CDR3 sequence is CASSLGQPLIFCLHF. The DNA for the CDR3 is TGCGCCAGCAGCTTGGGACAGCCTCTAATTTTTTGCCTCCACTTT.

This chain connects TRBV5-1 to TRBJ1-1; TRBD1 might be the D (5 bases). V was pared by 4 bases and J by 4 bases, with 11 bases between. The CDR3 is 13 residues long. Germline V lookup: CDR1 SGHRS, CDR2 YFSETQ. The CDR3 DNA is TGCGCCAGCAGCCTGCTCGGGGGCACTGAAGCTTTCTTT. Encoded protein: CASSLLGGTEAFF.

The rearrangement uses TRBV10-3 and TRBJ2-7; TRBD1 agrees at 8 bases. V lost 5 bases and J lost 4; bases outside the gene matches: 7. The CDR3 loop spans 14 amino acids. Germline V gene sequence: CDR1 ENHRY, CDR2 SYGVKD. The CDR3 DNA is TGTGCCATCAGTACGGACAGGGATTATTACGAGCAGTACTTC. Residues: CAISTDRDYYEQYF.

This clone was found once. One end of the junction does not line up with germline, which may come from a read error. This chain links TRBV7-9 with TRBJ1-1, with 7 bases aligning to TRBD1. This CDR3 is built from 12 residues. Germline values: CDR1 SEHNR, CDR2 FQNEAQ (reference sequence). CDR3 loop: CSSSAGQVEAFF. CDR3 DNA sequence: TGTTCCAGCAGCGCAGGACAGGTGGAAGCTTTCTTT.

This chain uses TRBV4-1 with TRBJ2-5, with 7 bases that match TRBD2. Looked up from germline, CDR1 is MGHRA and CDR2 is YSYEKL. Germline trimming cut 5 bases from V and 7 bases from J; bases unmatched to any gene: 10. The length of the CDR3 is 14 residues. In DNA form, the CDR3 reads TGCGCCAGCAGCTGGGAGGGGCAGGGCGGGACCCAGTACTTC. Translated: CASSWEGQGGTQYF.

This chain links TRBV28 with TRBJ1-5, with 7 bases identical to TRBD1. V shed 6 bases, J shed 2 bases, and the junction held 7 bases outside the gene matches. The CDR3 has 15 residues. CDR1 is MDHEN and CDR2 is SYDVKM in the germline V gene. The chain's CDR3 is CASRPTGLGNQPQHF. DNA of the CDR3: TGTGCCAGCAGACCGACAGGGCTAGGCAATCAGCCCCAGCATTTT.

This clone was detected once. This chain joins TRBV22-1 and TRBJ1-1. TRBV22-1 is recorded as a pseudogene. The CDR3 is 15 amino acids. In DNA form, the CDR3 reads TGTCCTGGGAGCCCCAGTCGGGGGGCGAACACTGAAGCTTTCTTT. Translated: CPGSPSRGANTEAFF.

This clone turned up a few times. The chain combines TRBV27 with TRBJ2-5, with 7 bases that match TRBD2. The CDR3 length is 13 residues. The V segment lost 9 bases and the J segment 4 bases; nucleotides outside the gene matches: 8. The germline V gene encodes CDR1 MNHEY and CDR2 SMNVEV (reference sequence). In DNA, the CDR3 is TGTGCCAGTCAACCTTGGGGGGGAGAGACCCAGTACTTC. As protein: CASQPWGGETQYF.

The genes are TRBV28 and TRBJ2-2; 9 bases line up with TRBD2. The germline CDR1 and CDR2 sequences are MDHEN and SYDVKM. V lost 10 bases, J lost 2 bases, and 8 bases stayed unmatched. The CDR3 is 15 amino acids. CDR3 sequence: CATRPGLANTGELFF. CDR3 sequence (DNA): TGTGCCACCCGACCGGGACTAGCCAACACCGGGGAGCTGTTTTTT.

The chain couples TRBV5-1 to TRBJ1-4; no reliable D call. The CDR3 sequence is 16 residues long. Germline V lookup: CDR1 SGHRS, CDR2 YFSETQ. The V gene lost 0 bases and the J gene lost 6 bases, with 15 bases spanning the gap. The CDR3 reads CASSLGTGSSHEKLFF. The CDR3 DNA is TGCGCCAGCAGCTTGGGAACCGGGTCCTCACATGAAAAACTGTTTTTT.

V is TRBV2 and J is TRBJ1-4; D unclear. The CDR3 is 14 residues long. Germline V gives CDR1 SNHLY, CDR2 FYNNEI. V dropped 7 bases and J dropped 2 bases, with 11 bases sitting between them. CDR3 in amino acids: CASTLGLTNEKLFF. In DNA, the CDR3 is TGTGCCAGCACCCTCGGGTTGACTAATGAAAAACTGTTTTTT.

The CDR3 reads CASASRATNTGELFF. The DNA of the CDR3 is TGTGCCAGCGCATCGAGGGCGACGAACACCGGGGAGCTGTTTTTT. V and J are TRBV2 and TRBJ2-2; weak D call: TRBD2 (5 bases). V lost 8 bases and J 0 bases, leaving 13 bases between the germline ends. Germline values: CDR1 SNHLY, CDR2 FYNNEI. This CDR3 has 15 amino acids.

The V gene is TRBV5-1, the J gene TRBJ2-5; 14 positions agree with TRBD2. CDR3 length equals 15 residues. Germline loops: CDR1 SGHRS, CDR2 YFSETQ. V trimming: 4 bases; J trimming: 5 bases; junction bases outside the gene matches: 4. The CDR3: CASSPGLAGGETQYF. The CDR3 nucleotides are TGCGCCAGCAGCCCCGGACTAGCGGGGGGTGAGACCCAGTACTTC.

The V gene is TRBV7-8, the J gene TRBJ1-1; 8 bases agree with TRBD1. The CDR3 has 14 amino acids. V lost 5 bases, J lost 2 bases, and 4 bases stayed unmatched. Germline V lookup: CDR1 SGHVS, CDR2 FQNEAQ. CDR3 nucleotides: TGTGCCAGCAGCCTCGACAGGGGCAACACTGAAGCTTTCTTT. Amino acid sequence: CASSLDRGNTEAFF.

The chain employs TRBV5-1 and TRBJ2-5; 8 bases agree with TRBD1. The CDR3 has 16 residues. Per the germline V gene, CDR1 is SGHRS and CDR2 is YFSETQ. Losses at the gene ends were 5 bases for V and 4 bases for J; bases not matched to a gene: 13. In nucleotides, the CDR3 is TGCGCCAGCAGTAGGCAGGGGGCGAGTCTGCGAGAGACCCAGTACTTC. This translates into CASSRQGASLRETQYF.

J is TRBJ2-5 and V is TRBV18; a weak D match, TRBD2 (6 bases). Trimming removed 5 bases at V and 1 base at J, with 8 bases between. The CDR3 is made up of 13 amino acids. From germline, CDR1 is KGHSH and CDR2 LQKENI. CDR3 sequence reads: CASSRDFQETQYF. Written as DNA, the CDR3 is TGTGCCAGCTCAAGGGACTTCCAAGAGACCCAGTACTTC. Based on the CDR3 plus reference TRBV18 and TRBJ2-5, the full variable domain is NAGVMQNPRHLVRRRGQEARLRCSPMKGHSHVYWYRQLPEEGLKFMVYLQKENIIDESGMPKERFSAEFPKEGPSILRIQQVVRGDSAAYFCASSRDFQETQYFGPGTRLLVL.

This clone was found once. The V and J genes are TRBV5-8 and TRBJ2-3, with 8 positions matching TRBD2. Trimming cost V 2 bases and J 6 bases; bases outside gene matches: 8. From germline, CDR1 is SGHTS and CDR2 YDEGEE. The CDR3 runs to 15 residues. CDR3 sequence: CASSLGAGVQDTQYF. The DNA for the CDR3 is TGTGCCAGCAGCTTAGGAGCGGGGGTGCAGGATACGCAGTATTTT.

The chain couples TRBV30 to TRBJ2-5; 7 bases are a match to TRBD1. The J segment lost 7 bases and the V segment lost 0 bases, leaving 14 bases of the junction unmatched. The CDR3 covers 16 residues. The germline V gene encodes CDR1 GTSNPN and CDR2 SVGIG (reference sequence). The CDR3 nucleotides read TGTGCCTGGAGTGTTACCCTGACAGGGACCTGGGGGACCCAGTACTTC. This translates into CAWSVTLTGTWGTQYF.

J is TRBJ2-7 and V is TRBV5-6; D unclear. Germline-derived CDR1 and CDR2 are SGHDT and YYEEEE. There are 12 residues in the CDR3. V lost 4 bases and J lost 7, with 12 bases in between. This CDR3 is CASSPLGWEQYF. CDR3 coding DNA: TGTGCCAGCAGCCCGCTCGGTTGGGAGCAGTACTTC. The entire variable domain, with the rest obtained from reference TRBV5-6 and TRBJ2-7, is as follows: DAGVTQSPTHLIKTRGQQVTLRCSPKSGHDTVSWYQQALGQGPQFIFQYYEEEERQRGNFPDRFSGHQFPNYSSELNVNALLLGDSALYLCASSPLGWEQYFGPGTRLTVT.

This chain uses TRBV5-1 with TRBJ2-4; 9 nucleotides align to TRBD1. The CDR3 extends over 15 amino acids. The germline gives CDR1 SGHRS, CDR2 YFSETQ. The junction had 14 bases not matched to a gene; V was cut back by 0 bases and J by 16 bases. The CDR3 is CASSLEQGAARGRYF. The CDR3 region has the DNA TGCGCCAGCAGCTTGGAACAGGGGGCGGCTAGGGGCCGATACTTC.

This chain connects TRBV19 to TRBJ2-7; D is perhaps TRBD1 (5 bases). This CDR3 comprises 13 residues. V shed 3 bases and J shed 6 bases, with 12 bases lying between them. Germline CDR1 and CDR2: LNHDA and SQIVND (reference sequence). The CDR3 DNA is TGTGCCAGTAGTATTTTCAGGGATACCGAGCAGTACTTC. It encodes CASSIFRDTEQYF.

The chain joins TRBV27 to TRBJ2-1; 7 bases line up with TRBD2. Germline CDR1 reads MNHEY; CDR2 reads SMNVEV (reference sequence). This CDR3 has 14 amino acids. With V trimmed by 5 bases and J by 3 bases, 4 bases remained unmatched. CDR3 in amino acids: CASSPRTSYNEQFF. In DNA form, the CDR3 reads TGTGCCAGCAGTCCAAGGACTAGCTACAATGAGCAGTTCTTC.

The chain couples TRBV5-3 to TRBJ2-7; D perhaps matches TRBD1 (7 bases). TRBV5-3 is given ORF status, its function remaining uncertain. CDR3 length equals 14 residues. Between the trimmed V and J ends, which lost 2 bases and 6 bases, there was a span of 15 bases. CDR3 sequence: CARSLQGRMGEQYF. The DNA for the CDR3 is TGTGCCAGAAGCTTACAGGGGAGGATGGGCGAGCAGTACTTC.

The chain employs TRBV2 and TRBJ1-1, with D tentatively TRBD1 (5 bases). Germline lookup yields CDR1 SNHLY and CDR2 FYNNEI. This CDR3 has 15 amino acids. Trimming shortened V by 3 bases and J by 1 base, and 12 bases separated the two germline ends. For the CDR3, the DNA is TGTGCCAGCAGTGACGTCCAGGGAAGGAACACTGAAGCTTTCTTT. Protein sequence: CASSDVQGRNTEAFF.

The V call is TRBV7-3, the J call TRBJ1-2; unclear D gene. Germline V gives CDR1 SGHTA, CDR2 FQGTGA. The CDR3 covers 14 residues. V lost 0 bases to trimming and J lost 1 base, with 6 bases between them. CDR3 in DNA: TGTGCCAGCAGCTTAACCCCGGTTAACTATGGCTACACCTTC. Its protein product is CASSLTPVNYGYTF. Complete variable domain (other parts from reference TRBV7-3 and TRBJ1-2): GAGVSQTPSNKVTEKGKYVELRCDPISGHTALYWYRQSLGQGPEFLIYFQGTGAADDSGLPNDRFFAVRPEGSVSTLKIQRTERGDSAVYLCASSLTPVNYGYTFGSGTRLTVV.

This clone was counted between two and nine times. The chain employs TRBV5-1 and TRBJ2-5; D is ambiguous. Trimming removed 2 bases at V and 5 bases at J, with 13 bases between. CDR3 length: 14 amino acids. CDR1 and CDR2 from the germline V gene are SGHRS and YFSETQ. The CDR3 region has the DNA TGCGCCAGCAGCTTAAGCCAAATCGGGGAGACCCAGTACTTC. Amino acid sequence: CASSLSQIGETQYF.

This clone was seen once. This chain uses TRBV7-2 with TRBJ1-2; 11 bases fit TRBD1. Germline CDR1 reads SGHTA; CDR2 reads FQGNSA. V dropped 5 bases and J dropped 4; count of bases not matched to a gene: 9. The CDR3 loop spans 16 amino acids. CDR3 sequence (DNA): TGTGCCAGCAGCCTAATCCCGGGACAGGGGGGCTATGGCTACACCTTC. The encoded protein is CASSLIPGQGGYGYTF.

V usage is TRBV28 and J usage is TRBJ1-6, with TRBD1 as a possible D gene (5 bases). Trimming took 2 bases from V and 7 from J, leaving 9 bases between them. In germline, CDR1 is MDHEN, CDR2 SYDVKM. The CDR3 extends over 14 amino acids. Here the CDR3 reads CASSLIQGNSPLHF. CDR3 bases: TGTGCCAGCAGTTTAATTCAGGGAAATTCACCCCTCCACTTT.

The CDR3 nucleotides read TGTGCCAGCAGCACTAATAGCGGGGGGGACAATGAGCAGTTCTTC. It encodes CASSTNSGGDNEQFF. V and J are TRBV11-2 and TRBJ2-1, with 11 bases identical to TRBD2. The J segment lost 5 bases and the V segment lost 5 bases, leaving 5 bases of the junction unmatched. The CDR3 runs 15 residues. Germline CDR1 is SGHAT and CDR2 is FQNNGV.

The table lists this clone with a count of one. The chain is built from TRBV6-5 and TRBJ2-5; perhaps TRBD2 as D (5 bases). The CDR3 consists of 14 residues. Germline V gene data show CDR1 as MNHEY and CDR2 as SVGAGI. V lost 7 bases to trimming and J lost 5 bases, with 17 bases between them. The CDR3 protein is CASTGGGRWETQYF. The CDR3, as DNA: TGTGCCAGCACCGGAGGCGGTCGGTGGGAGACCCAGTACTTC.

This clone was seen once. The chain has TRBV2 and TRBJ2-5; perhaps TRBD2 as D (5 bases). This CDR3 is built from 13 residues. Germline-derived CDR1 and CDR2 are SNHLY and FYNNEI. V gave up 0 bases and J gave up 7 bases, with 9 bases separating them. The CDR3 DNA reads as TGTGCCAGCAGTGAAGCGCTTGAGGGGACCCAGTACTTC. Amino acid sequence: CASSEALEGTQYF.

The chain has TRBV6-5 and TRBJ1-3; no definite D call. This CDR3 is built from 15 residues. Trimming removed 0 bases at V and 4 bases at J, with 10 bases between. Germline loops: CDR1 MNHEY, CDR2 SVGAGI. The CDR3: CASSYSRAVGNTIYF. The CDR3 DNA sequence: TGTGCCAGCAGTTACTCGCGGGCAGTAGGAAACACCATATATTTT.